Presented here are 16 T cell receptor beta chains from one specimen sequenced in a study of T cells after yellow fever vaccination. TCRdb redid the calling of the 5' RACE reads with MiXCR, one entry per CDR3 protein. The sample carries over 85,000 distinct CDR3 sequences, 8% to 10% recorded once. The starting material was CD8+ T cells not binding an NS4B(214-222) dextramer, sorted from PBMCs, obtained less than 16 days after the first yellow fever vaccination. These receptors all stem from a man between 18 and 35 years old who received the YFV17D yellow fever vaccine.

J is TRBJ1-1 and V is TRBV5-4; D remains ambiguous. CDR3 length equals 14 residues. Germline CDR1 SGHNT, CDR2 YYREEE (reference sequence). The V and J ends lost 2 bases and 4 bases respectively, with 12 bases between them. In DNA, the CDR3 is TGTGCCAGCAGCTTAGCCGTCACTGGCACTGAAGCTTTCTTT. Encoded protein: CASSLAVTGTEAFF.

This clonotype has just a few counts. The chain couples TRBV7-6 to TRBJ2-5; the D gene is possibly TRBD1 (6 bases). The CDR3 is 15 residues long. The V end was cut by 5 bases, the J end by 1 base, with 14 bases between. Germline assignment: CDR1 SGHVS and CDR2 FNYEAQ. The CDR3 bases are TGTGCCAGCAGCGATCCGGGACATAGCCAAGAGACCCAGTACTTC. Translated: CASSDPGHSQETQYF.

The chain carries TRBV5-6 and TRBJ1-4; TRBD1 might be the D (5 bases). Deletions cut 2 bases from V and 11 bases from J, with 19 bases between. CDR3 length: 15 residues. Looked up from germline, CDR1 is SGHDT and CDR2 is YYEEEE. The CDR3 region is CASSLGDVGMRKLFF. The CDR3, as DNA: TGTGCCAGCAGCTTAGGGGATGTTGGAATGAGGAAACTGTTTTTT.

This clonotype was seen repeatedly, ten times or more. The genes are TRBV4-1 and TRBJ2-3; 9 nucleotides match TRBD2. The CDR3 contains 21 residues. Trimming removed 1 base from V and 2 bases from J; junction bases left unmatched: 19. Germline V gene lookup returns CDR1 MGHRA and CDR2 YSYEKL. The CDR3 DNA sequence: TGCGCCAGCAGCCAAGGAATCCGTGATTTGGCTAGCGGGGAAACCACAGATACGCAGTATTTT. Translated, it gives CASSQGIRDLASGETTDTQYF.

This chain joins TRBV5-1 and TRBJ2-3, with a tentative D call TRBD1 (5 bases). CDR1 and CDR2 from the germline V gene are SGHRS and YFSETQ. This CDR3 comprises 17 residues. V was cut by 3 bases and J by 0 bases, with 17 bases left in between. CDR3 loop: CASSSPWGPLSTDTQYF. As DNA, the CDR3 is TGCGCCAGCAGCTCCCCGTGGGGCCCACTAAGCACAGATACGCAGTATTTT.

This clonotype was seen a few times. The chain joins TRBV6-4 to TRBJ2-7, with 7 positions matching TRBD1. This CDR3 contains 13 residues. Germline V lookup: CDR1 MRHNA, CDR2 SNTAGT. The J segment lost 3 bases and the V segment lost 4 bases, leaving 3 bases of the junction unmatched. The CDR3 protein is CASSVHRGYEQYV. The DNA for the CDR3 is TGTGCCAGCAGTGTACACAGGGGCTACGAGCAGTACGTC.

The chain carries TRBV20-1 and TRBJ2-1, with a weak D call TRBD2 (6 bases). Trimming stripped 0 bases from V and 5 bases from J, with 14 bases between. The germline V gene encodes CDR1 DFQATT and CDR2 SNEGSKA (reference sequence). This CDR3 contains 15 residues. This CDR3 is CSARDLEGGDNEQFF. The CDR3 DNA reads TGCAGTGCTAGAGATCTCGAGGGAGGTGACAATGAGCAGTTCTTC.

J is TRBJ2-7 and V is TRBV29-1; 9 bases match TRBD1. Looked up from germline, CDR1 is SQVTM and CDR2 is ANQGSEA. This CDR3 is 15 amino acids long. Trimming at V came to 0 bases and at J to 1 base, leaving 4 bases not matched to a gene. This CDR3 reads CSVEERDRASYEQYF. CDR3 DNA sequence: TGCAGCGTTGAAGAAAGGGACAGGGCTTCCTACGAGCAGTACTTC.

This clonotype has only a few counts. The rearrangement joins TRBV4-1 to TRBJ2-7; TRBD1 matches at 9 bases. The V segment lost 2 bases and the J segment 3 bases; nucleotides outside the gene matches: 5. Germline assignment: CDR1 MGHRA and CDR2 YSYEKL. There are 15 residues in the CDR3. In nucleotides, the CDR3 is TGCGCCAGCAGCCAAAACAGGGGGCTTGTCTACGAGCAGTACTTC. Its protein is CASSQNRGLVYEQYF.

Ten or more counts support this clonotype. This chain joins TRBV20-1 and TRBJ1-1, with no clear D. Germline values: CDR1 DFQATT, CDR2 SNEGSKA (reference sequence). The V end was cut by 0 bases, the J end by 7 bases, with 15 bases between. The CDR3 loop spans 14 amino acids. The DNA for the CDR3 is TGCAGTGCTAGAGATCCATACCTTCCCCTTGAAGCTTTCTTT. Its protein is CSARDPYLPLEAFF.

This rearrangement joins TRBV15 to TRBJ2-5; D is perhaps TRBD1 or TRBD2 (5 bases each). V was clipped by 4 bases and J by 1 base, with 10 bases between them. CDR3 length equals 14 residues. Germline V CDR1 and CDR2: LNHNV, YYDKDF (reference sequence). For the CDR3, the DNA is TGTGCCACCAGCAACCGGGACGGCCAAGAGACCCAGTACTTC. This translates into CATSNRDGQETQYF.

V gene TRBV19 combines with J gene TRBJ1-1, with D unclear. The germline V gene has CDR1 LNHDA and CDR2 SQIVND (reference sequence). The CDR3 is made up of 13 amino acids. The germline V and J ends were trimmed by 3 bases and 4 bases, with 9 bases remaining between them. CDR3 sequence reads: CASSIVMATEAFF. The CDR3 DNA reads TGTGCCAGTAGTATCGTTATGGCCACTGAAGCTTTCTTT.

In this sample, this clonotype turned up many times. The CDR3 sequence: CSVLLRGDEQFF. The CDR3 coding sequence is TGCAGCGTTTTATTACGGGGCGATGAGCAGTTCTTC. The V call is TRBV29-1, the J call TRBJ2-1, with D tentatively TRBD1 or TRBD2 (5 bases each). The CDR3 loop spans 12 amino acids. Trimming left V 5 bases short and J 8 bases short, with 13 bases between. The germline gives CDR1 SQVTM, CDR2 ANQGSEA.

This clonotype was detected many times. The chain has TRBV29-1 and TRBJ2-2; D ambiguous. The CDR3 is 12 amino acids. V gave up 4 bases and J gave up 6 bases, with 9 bases separating them. The germline gives CDR1 SQVTM, CDR2 ANQGSEA. CDR3 DNA sequence: TGCAGCGTTGTTCTTGTGCCCGGGGAGCTGTTTTTT. Encoded protein: CSVVLVPGELFF.

The chain joins TRBV7-2 to TRBJ2-1, with TRBD2 matching over 12 bases. V shed 4 bases and J 9 bases; nucleotides not matched to a gene: 4. Germline V gene lookup returns CDR1 SGHTA and CDR2 FQGNSA. The CDR3 runs 14 residues. The CDR3: CASSSWTSGAEQFF. The CDR3 DNA reads TGTGCCAGCAGCTCCTGGACTAGCGGGGCTGAGCAGTTCTTC. The variable domain in full, with the rest retrieved from reference TRBV7-2 and TRBJ2-1, is GAGVSQSPSNKVTEKGKDVELRCDPISGHTALYWYRQSLGQGLEFLIYFQGNSAPDKSGLPSDRFSAERTGGSVSTLTIQRTQQEDSAVYLCASSSWTSGAEQFFGPGTRLTVL.

The chain joins TRBV27 to TRBJ1-5; D call uncertain. CDR1 is MNHEY, CDR2 SMNVEV, per germline (reference sequence). The CDR3 is made up of 14 amino acids. V gave up 5 bases and J gave up 3 bases, with 11 bases separating them. CDR3 DNA sequence: TGTGCCAGCAGTCCTTGGGCCCACAATCAGCCCCAGCATTTT. Its protein product is CASSPWAHNQPQHF.